These 30 T cell receptor beta chains were all obtained from the same sample, sequenced in a study of cytomegalovirus exposure and HLA in healthy donors. Use of 60 Vbeta and 13 Jbeta primers characterized the PCR. Method: immunoSEQ multiplex PCR; TCRdb's copy keeps in-frame clones and lacks some. Of over 35,000 clones listed, roughly 60% are singletons. Specimen: PBMCs. The source is a human donor in good health.

This clone was found a few times. This chain joins TRBV15 and TRBJ2-5; TRBD2 aligns across 10 bases. The CDR3 length is 16 residues. Per the germline V gene, CDR1 is LNHNV and CDR2 is YYDKDF (reference sequence). Trimming at V came to 3 bases and at J to 3 bases, leaving 7 bases not matched to a gene. DNA of the CDR3: TGTGCCACCAGCAGGGCCGTAGCGGGGGGCAAAGAGACCCAGTACTTC. Amino acid sequence: CATSRAVAGGKETQYF.

The rearrangement uses TRBV29-1 and TRBJ1-2; TRBD1 is a possible D gene (5 bases). Between the trimmed V and J ends, which lost 5 bases and 4 bases, there was a span of 17 bases. The CDR3 totals 14 residues. Germline CDR1 and CDR2: SQVTM and ANQGSEA. The CDR3 loop reads CSVLKERGSYGYTF. The CDR3 nucleotides are TGCAGCGTTCTCAAGGAGCGGGGGTCCTATGGCTACACCTTC.

The chain uses TRBV4-1 and TRBJ1-2; D remains unclear. This CDR3 is built from 14 residues. Germline V lookup: CDR1 MGHRA, CDR2 YSYEKL. The V gene lost 1 base and the J gene lost 3 bases, with 9 bases spanning the gap. The CDR3 spells CASSQVREDYGYTF. The CDR3 nucleotides are TGCGCCAGCAGCCAAGTAAGAGAGGACTATGGCTACACCTTC.

This clone came up once. The chain is built from TRBV7-9 and TRBJ1-1; possible D gene TRBD1, 6 bases. This CDR3 contains 14 residues. Germline loops: CDR1 SEHNR, CDR2 FQNEAQ (reference sequence). Trimming pared 1 base from V and 5 bases from J, leaving 11 bases between. The CDR3 is CASSLVTGLTEAFF. CDR3 nucleotide sequence: TGTGCCAGCAGCTTAGTCACAGGGTTAACTGAAGCTTTCTTT.

The gene calls are TRBV5-4 and TRBJ2-4; 11 positions match TRBD1. CDR3 length: 14 amino acids. The trim removed 5 bases at V and 6 bases at J, leaving 4 bases unmatched. Germline V CDR1 and CDR2: SGHNT, YYREEE (reference sequence). The CDR3: CASSRDRGGNIQYF. The DNA for the CDR3 is TGTGCCAGCAGTAGGGACAGGGGGGGAAACATTCAGTACTTC.

V and J are TRBV7-2 and TRBJ2-5; the D is unclear. The closer fit of TRBJ2-7 to the DNA end suggests the J call may be wrong. Germline V CDR1 and CDR2: SGHTA, FQGNSA. This CDR3 spans 12 amino acids. For the CDR3, the DNA is TGTGCCAGCAGTTCAAATGTATACGAGCAGTACTTC. Translating gives CASSSNVYEQYF.

This rearrangement joins TRBV2 to TRBJ1-2, with TRBD1 matching over 8 bases. CDR3 size: 14 residues. The trim removed 6 bases at V and 5 bases at J, leaving 8 bases unmatched. Germline CDR1 reads SNHLY; CDR2 reads FYNNEI. CDR3 residues: CASRGTGGLYGYTF. The CDR3 bases are TGTGCCAGCAGGGGAACAGGGGGTTTATATGGCTACACCTTC.

The V gene is TRBV7-2, the J gene TRBJ2-6; D remains ambiguous. Looked up from germline, CDR1 is SGHTA and CDR2 is FQGNSA. This CDR3 contains 16 residues. V was trimmed by 5 bases and J by 0 bases, leaving 11 bases between them. The CDR3 nucleotides are TGTGCCAGCAGCCCCCTAGTGAGCTCTGGGGCCAACGTCCTGACTTTC. Translating it yields CASSPLVSSGANVLTF. The whole variable domain, remainder taken from reference TRBV7-2 and TRBJ2-6, is GAGVSQSPSNKVTEKGKDVELRCDPISGHTALYWYRQSLGQGLEFLIYFQGNSAPDKSGLPSDRFSAERTGGSVSTLTIQRTQQEDSAVYLCASSPLVSSGANVLTFGAGSRLTVL.

In its sample, this clone was seen a few times. The chain has TRBV2 and TRBJ2-4, with a weak D call TRBD1 (5 bases). The germline V and J ends were trimmed by 2 bases and 5 bases, with 10 bases remaining between them. The CDR3 extends over 14 amino acids. Germline loops: CDR1 SNHLY, CDR2 FYNNEI. The DNA of the CDR3 is TGTGCCAGCAGTGAACTAGGGGTGCAAAACATTCAGTACTTC. It translates to CASSELGVQNIQYF.

The rearrangement uses TRBV2 and TRBJ2-3, with D maybe TRBD2 (5 bases). Trimming cost V 5 bases and J 2 bases, with 11 bases left between them. CDR3 size: 14 residues. Germline values: CDR1 SNHLY, CDR2 FYNNEI. CDR3 nucleotide sequence: TGTGCCAGCAGTCCTCCTGACTACACAGATACGCAGTATTTT. Amino acid sequence: CASSPPDYTDTQYF.

V gene TRBV6-1 combines with J gene TRBJ2-2; weak D call: TRBD1 (5 bases). The CDR3 contains 15 residues. The germline V and J ends were trimmed by 2 bases and 3 bases, with 10 bases remaining between them. Looked up from germline, CDR1 is MNHNS and CDR2 is SASEGT. The CDR3 DNA reads TGTGCCAGCAGTGAATCGGACACTTACACCGGGGAGCTGTTTTTT. Protein product: CASSESDTYTGELFF.

This clone was found once. V usage is TRBV11-3 and J usage is TRBJ2-3, with a tentative D call TRBD2 (5 bases). V was shortened by 0 bases and J by 6 bases, with 13 bases between the two germline ends. The germline V gene has CDR1 SGHNT and CDR2 YENEEA. This CDR3 region has 15 residues. CDR3 DNA sequence: TGTGCCAGCAGCTTAGAGGGCAGTCGGAGGGATACGCAGTATTTT. Encoded protein: CASSLEGSRRDTQYF.

The gene calls are TRBV5-4 and TRBJ1-6, with 8 bases identical to TRBD1. Per the germline V gene, CDR1 is SGHNT and CDR2 is YYREEE (reference sequence). CDR3 length equals 15 residues. The V segment lost 0 bases and the J segment 10 bases; nucleotides outside the gene matches: 6. Here the CDR3 DNA reads TGTGCCAGCAGCTTGGGGACAGGGCTGGGGTCACCCCTCCACTTT. Translating gives CASSLGTGLGSPLHF. The full variable domain, its missing parts supplied by reference TRBV5-4 and TRBJ1-6, is ETGVTQSPTHLIKTRGQQVTLRCSSQSGHNTVSWYQQALGQGPQFIFQYYREEENGRGNFPPRFSGLQFPNYSSELNVNALELDDSALYLCASSLGTGLGSPLHFGNGTRLTVT.

The gene calls are TRBV18 and TRBJ1-2, with a tentative D call TRBD1 (6 bases). Trimming took off 4 bases at V and 6 bases at J, with 21 bases between the two ends. The CDR3 is 16 amino acids. Germline CDR1 reads KGHSH; CDR2 reads LQKENI. The DNA for the CDR3 is TGTGCCAGCTCACTCCAAACCGGGGGGCAGGAACATGGCTACACCTTC. This sequence encodes CASSLQTGGQEHGYTF.

V and J are TRBV2 and TRBJ1-5, with 7 bases identical to TRBD1. The length of the CDR3 is 19 residues. Germline V gene lookup returns CDR1 SNHLY and CDR2 FYNNEI. Losses at the gene ends were 4 bases for V and 0 bases for J; bases not matched to a gene: 15. In nucleotides, the CDR3 is TGTGCCAGCAGTGGGTTACAGGGGTTACATCGGTATAGCAATCAGCCCCAGCATTTT. Translating it yields CASSGLQGLHRYSNQPQHF.

This rearrangement joins TRBV4-1 to TRBJ2-1; tentatively, D is TRBD1 (5 bases). This CDR3 is 15 amino acids long. Germline lookup yields CDR1 MGHRA and CDR2 YSYEKL. Trimming cost V 0 bases and J 4 bases, with 10 bases left between them. As DNA, the CDR3 is TGCGCCAGCAGCCAAGAGGGCAGGGAATACAATGAGCAGTTCTTC. Translating it yields CASSQEGREYNEQFF.

The rearrangement links TRBV2 to TRBJ2-7; perhaps TRBD2 as D (5 bases). CDR1 SNHLY and CDR2 FYNNEI come from the germline V gene. The V and J ends lost 4 bases and 7 bases respectively, with 8 bases between them. The CDR3 extends over 11 amino acids. The CDR3, as DNA: TGTGCCAGCAGTGCCGGAGGTGAGCAGTACTTC. Translation: CASSAGGEQYF.

The rearrangement joins TRBV10-2 to TRBJ1-1; D is unclear. Germline CDR1 and CDR2: WSHSY and SAAADI. This CDR3 comprises 13 residues. Trimming took 6 bases from V and 0 from J, leaving 8 bases between them. Here the CDR3 reads CASRTQMNTEAFF. The CDR3 nucleotides are TGCGCCAGCAGGACACAGATGAACACTGAAGCTTTCTTT.

The V and J genes are TRBV4-1 and TRBJ1-5; no clear D. V was shortened by 0 bases and J by 9 bases, with 15 bases between the two germline ends. Germline V gene data show CDR1 as MGHRA and CDR2 as YSYEKL. The CDR3 is 15 residues long. This CDR3 is CASSQEYRLVWPQHF. DNA of the CDR3: TGCGCCAGCAGCCAAGAATACCGGTTAGTGTGGCCCCAGCATTTT.

This sequence joins TRBV7-2 and TRBJ1-2, with D unclear. This CDR3 has 13 residues. Germline V CDR1 and CDR2: SGHTA, FQGNSA. The V gene lost 5 bases and the J gene lost 3 bases, with 10 bases spanning the gap. CDR3 nucleotides: TGTGCCAGCAGCCTCGGTACGGACTATGGCTACACCTTC. Translating it yields CASSLGTDYGYTF.

The CDR3 loop reads CASSTLQGGEKLFF. Written as DNA, the CDR3 is TGTGCCAGTAGTACGCTACAGGGGGGTGAAAAACTGTTTTTT. The rearrangement joins TRBV19 to TRBJ1-4, with 8 bases fitting TRBD1. Per the germline V gene, CDR1 is LNHDA and CDR2 is SQIVND (reference sequence). The CDR3 consists of 14 residues. V was pared by 4 bases and J by 7 bases, with 5 bases of the junction left unmatched. Variable domain in full (rest from reference TRBV19 and TRBJ1-4): DGGITQSPKYLFRKEGQNVTLSCEQNLNHDAMYWYRQDPGQGLRLIYYSQIVNDFQKGDIAEGYSVSREKKESFPLTVTSAQKNPTAFYLCASSTLQGGEKLFFGSGTQLSVL.

J is TRBJ2-2 and V is TRBV5-1, with 11 bases matching TRBD2. The J segment lost 5 bases and the V segment lost 2 bases, leaving 5 bases of the junction unmatched. The germline V gene has CDR1 SGHRS and CDR2 YFSETQ. This CDR3 has 16 amino acids. The CDR3 protein is CASSFLAGGLTGELFF. CDR3 bases: TGCGCCAGCAGCTTTCTAGCGGGGGGACTTACCGGGGAGCTGTTTTTT.

Turning to this clone: Other nucleotide sequences in the sample specify the same CDR3. V is TRBV7-9 and J is TRBJ2-5, with D maybe TRBD1 (5 bases). The germline V gene has CDR1 SEHNR and CDR2 FQNEAQ (reference sequence). CDR3 size: 15 residues. Trimming took off 3 bases at V and 5 bases at J, with 16 bases between the two ends. CDR3 bases: TGTGCCAGCAGCTTCGGGCAGGGTGGGTCGGAGACCCAGTACTTC. It is translated as CASSFGQGGSETQYF.

The gene calls are TRBV5-1 and TRBJ2-4; D uncertain. This CDR3 comprises 14 residues. V dropped 3 bases and J dropped 9 bases, with 16 bases sitting between them. The germline gives CDR1 SGHRS, CDR2 YFSETQ. In nucleotides, the CDR3 is TGCGCCAGCAGCTCCCCCCCGGCGGTGTCCATTCAGTACTTC. This translates into CASSSPPAVSIQYF.

The gene calls are TRBV7-9 and TRBJ1-2; perhaps TRBD1 as D (6 bases). There are 13 residues in the CDR3. Germline lookup yields CDR1 SEHNR and CDR2 FQNEAQ (reference sequence). The germline V and J ends were trimmed by 5 bases and 4 bases, with 11 bases remaining between them. The CDR3 region is CASSPQGSYGYTF. In DNA form, the CDR3 reads TGTGCCAGCAGCCCACAGGGTTCCTATGGCTACACCTTC.

This chain connects TRBV2 to TRBJ1-6; TRBD1 is a possible D gene (6 bases). The V end was cut by 2 bases, the J end by 5 bases, with 10 bases between. Germline V gene lookup returns CDR1 SNHLY and CDR2 FYNNEI. The CDR3 is 15 amino acids. The CDR3 reads CASSEMGTNNSPLHF. The CDR3 coding sequence is TGTGCCAGCAGTGAAATGGGGACAAATAATTCACCCCTCCACTTT.

This chain uses TRBV6-5 with TRBJ1-5, with D maybe TRBD1 (6 bases). V was trimmed by 0 bases and J by 5 bases, leaving 11 bases between them. CDR3 length equals 15 residues. Germline V lookup: CDR1 MNHEY, CDR2 SVGAGI. As DNA, the CDR3 is TGTGCCAGCAGTTACTCGGGGGCGGACCATCAGCCCCAGCATTTT. Translation gives CASSYSGADHQPQHF.

The rearrangement joins TRBV6-1 to TRBJ2-7; TRBD1 agrees at 7 bases. V lost 10 bases and J lost 1; bases outside the gene matches: 10. The CDR3 sequence is 14 residues long. The germline V gene encodes CDR1 MNHNS and CDR2 SASEGT. The CDR3 here is CATIQGSKSYEQYF. The CDR3 DNA is TGTGCCACCATACAGGGGTCTAAATCCTACGAGCAGTACTTC.

The chain has TRBV6-5 and TRBJ2-5; 10 bases are shared with TRBD2. The V segment lost 6 bases and the J segment 5 bases; nucleotides outside the gene matches: 6. This CDR3 region has 14 residues. The germline V gene has CDR1 MNHEY and CDR2 SVGAGI. CDR3 residues: CASSIAGGRETQYF. The CDR3 coding sequence is TGTGCCAGCAGCATAGCGGGGGGCCGGGAGACCCAGTACTTC.

The CDR3 sequence is CASSLRQGGEQYF. CDR3 DNA: TGTGCCAGCAGCTTACGACAGGGAGGCGAGCAGTACTTC. V gene TRBV7-9 combines with J gene TRBJ2-7, with a tentative D call TRBD1 (7 bases). Germline CDR1 is SEHNR and CDR2 is FQNEAQ (reference sequence). With 2 bases removed from V and 6 bases from J, the gap between germline ends came to 11 bases. This CDR3 comprises 13 residues.